The entry below describes one T cell receptor (beta chain). Its cognate antigen is unknown. The data were taken from a study of Ad26.COV2.S vaccination and SARS-CoV-2 variants. As for the study in general: Once or twice, 56 days apart, Ad26.COV2.S was delivered intramuscularly.

The treatment denotes: about 20 received Ad26.COV2.S at low or high dose, single or two shots; 5 received placebo; per-sample allocation not given. Following the first vaccine or placebo injection, samples were taken on day 63. General study findings and limits: People given the vaccine had a wider spike-specific TCR breadth than placebo recipients did.

The repertoire was sequenced with immunoSEQ multiplex PCR; TCRdb's copy has only in-frame clones and lacks some. In the table there are a few hundred thousand clones, about nine tenths of which are singletons. The sequence was obtained from a person between 18 and 65 years old who received the Ad26.COV2.S COVID-19 vaccine or a placebo. Sequenced material: peripheral blood, taken in a trial of Ad26.COV2.S vaccine versus placebo.

DNA of the CDR3: TGTGCCAGCAGCAGAGGACAGATGAACACTGAAGCTTTCTTT. It codes for CASSRGQMNTEAFF. This rearrangement joins TRBV9 to TRBJ1-1; D may be TRBD1 (6 bases). Germline V gives CDR1 SGDLS, CDR2 YYNGEE. This CDR3 comprises 14 residues. V lost 4 bases and J lost 0, with 10 bases in between.